A single sample gave rise to the 24 T cell receptor beta chains below, sequenced in a study of PD-1 blockade in classical Hodgkin lymphoma. Assay: immunoSEQ multiplex PCR; the TCRdb copy retains only in-frame clones and omits some. There are under 80,000 clones in the sample; 93% occur only once, and over 2.5% lies in the top ten. The time point is: newly diagnosed, previously untreated cHL patient sample. Sequences were obtained from peripheral blood mononuclear cells (PBMCs). These receptors all come from a human donor with classical Hodgkin lymphoma.

The genes are TRBV10-2 and TRBJ1-1, with 10 bases matching TRBD1. V lost 10 bases, J lost 3 bases, and 5 bases stayed unmatched. Germline loops: CDR1 WSHSY, CDR2 SAAADI. The CDR3 contains 13 residues. CDR3 in amino acids: CATGTGADTEAFF. For the CDR3, the DNA is TGCGCCACTGGGACAGGGGCGGACACTGAAGCTTTCTTT.

V usage is TRBV27 and J usage is TRBJ1-6; tentative D call: TRBD1 (5 bases). Germline V gene lookup returns CDR1 MNHEY and CDR2 SMNVEV (reference sequence). This CDR3 region has 14 residues. The V end lost 4 bases, the J end lost 11 bases, and 15 bases lay between the germline ends. The CDR3 here is CASSSRGAGPPLHF. CDR3 nucleotides: TGTGCCAGCAGTTCAAGGGGCGCTGGTCCACCCCTCCACTTT.

The rearrangement joins TRBV15 to TRBJ2-2; D is tentatively TRBD1 or TRBD2 (5 bases each). This CDR3 contains 15 residues. V was clipped by 5 bases and J by 9 bases, with 19 bases between them. Germline V gene sequence: CDR1 LNHNV, CDR2 YYDKDF (reference sequence). Written as DNA, the CDR3 is TGTGCCACCAGCGGCGTGGGGACGAGGGGCAGGGAGCTGTTTTTT. Protein sequence: CATSGVGTRGRELFF.

The CDR3 sequence: CASKWDPGTGELFF. The CDR3 coding sequence is TGTGCCAGCAAATGGGACCCAGGAACCGGGGAGCTGTTTTTT. V usage is TRBV2 and J usage is TRBJ2-2, with D perhaps matching TRBD1 or TRBD2 (5 bases each). CDR1 is SNHLY and CDR2 is FYNNEI in the germline V gene. The CDR3 consists of 14 residues. V shed 7 bases and J shed 5 bases, with 14 bases lying between them.

The CDR3 is CASSRVAGNQYNEQFF. The CDR3 bases are TGTGCCAGCAGCCGGGTGGCGGGAAACCAATACAATGAGCAGTTCTTC. V and J are TRBV7-6 and TRBJ2-1; a possible D gene is TRBD2 (6 bases). This CDR3 has 16 amino acids. CDR1 and CDR2 (germline): SGHVS, FNYEAQ. Deletions cut 5 bases from V and 4 bases from J, with 18 bases between.

This clone was detected once. V is TRBV10-2 and J is TRBJ2-3; TRBD2 matches 10 bases. Per the germline V gene, CDR1 is WSHSY and CDR2 is SAAADI. V lost 10 bases, J lost 6 bases, and 13 bases stayed unmatched. The CDR3 runs 15 residues. This CDR3 is CATSEGSGRIDTQYF. For the CDR3, the DNA is TGCGCCACCTCCGAGGGTAGCGGGAGGATCGATACGCAGTATTTT.

The rearrangement links TRBV19 to TRBJ1-2; TRBD1 is a possible D gene (6 bases). The germline V gene has CDR1 LNHDA and CDR2 SQIVND (reference sequence). This CDR3 contains 13 residues. V lost 4 bases to trimming and J lost 4 bases, with 10 bases between them. This CDR3 reads CASSKGRGYGYTF. In DNA, the CDR3 is TGTGCCAGTAGTAAGGGCAGGGGCTATGGCTACACCTTC.

The chain links TRBV2 to TRBJ1-2; possible D gene TRBD1, 5 bases. The CDR3 runs to 16 residues. V gave up 7 bases and J gave up 7 bases, with 25 bases separating them. In germline, CDR1 is SNHLY, CDR2 FYNNEI. The CDR3: CASTLGQGLPSGGYTF. CDR3 coding DNA: TGTGCCAGCACCCTGGGGCAGGGCCTCCCTTCCGGTGGCTACACCTTC.

The chain links TRBV10-3 to TRBJ2-2; possibly TRBD2 for D (5 bases). Trimming stripped 6 bases from V and 4 bases from J, with 18 bases between. Per the germline V gene, CDR1 is ENHRY and CDR2 is SYGVKD. CDR3 size: 16 residues. The CDR3 protein is CAISSYEGGGTGELFF. For the CDR3, the DNA is TGTGCCATCAGCTCATATGAGGGCGGCGGCACCGGGGAGCTGTTTTTT.

V usage is TRBV7-2 and J usage is TRBJ2-2, with TRBD2 matching over 8 bases. The V gene end was trimmed by 5 bases and the J gene end by 6 bases; junction bases not matched to a gene: 8. Germline lookup yields CDR1 SGHTA and CDR2 FQGNSA. The CDR3 consists of 15 residues. In DNA, the CDR3 is TGTGCCAGCAGCCCTCGGGGGGGCCGGGCCGGGGAGCTGTTTTTT. Its protein is CASSPRGGRAGELFF.

This sequence joins TRBV7-2 and TRBJ1-1; 7 positions agree with TRBD1. The junction had 9 bases not matched to a gene; V was cut back by 5 bases and J by 0 bases. Germline lookup yields CDR1 SGHTA and CDR2 FQGNSA. CDR3 length: 16 residues. The CDR3 bases are TGTGCCAGCAGCCCGCGACAGGGACAAATGAACACTGAAGCTTTCTTT. This codes for CASSPRQGQMNTEAFF.

The rearrangement links TRBV10-1 to TRBJ1-1, with D unclear. Germline values: CDR1 WNHNN, CDR2 SYGVQD (reference sequence). The V gene lost 0 bases and the J gene lost 6 bases, with 14 bases spanning the gap. This CDR3 has 15 residues. The CDR3 nucleotides read TGCGCCAGCAGTGAGTCGGGTAGGGAAAACGCTGAAGCTTTCTTT. It yields the protein CASSESGRENAEAFF.

The V call is TRBV5-1, the J call TRBJ2-7; D is perhaps TRBD1 or TRBD2 (5 bases each). In germline, CDR1 is SGHRS, CDR2 YFSETQ. This CDR3 comprises 13 residues. The germline V and J ends were trimmed by 2 bases and 3 bases, with 9 bases remaining between them. The CDR3 spells CASSFEGNYEQYF. The DNA for the CDR3 is TGCGCCAGCAGCTTTGAGGGGAACTACGAGCAGTACTTC.

Regarding this clone: The junction differs from germline at one of its ends, possibly a read error. The chain employs TRBV7-8 and TRBJ1-1, with 10 nucleotides matching TRBD1. The CDR3 extends over 16 amino acids. Germline CDR1 and CDR2: SGHVS and FQNEAQ. The CDR3, as DNA: TGTGCCAACAGCTTAAGGGACAGGGGCCTGAACACTGAAGCTTTCTTT. Translated: CANSLRDRGLNTEAFF.

V is TRBV6-1 and J is TRBJ2-2; D is undetermined. CDR1 MNHNS and CDR2 SASEGT come from the germline V gene. Trimming pared 6 bases from V and 3 bases from J, leaving 11 bases between. The length of the CDR3 is 14 residues. The CDR3 region is CASSSGPHTGELFF. CDR3 coding DNA: TGTGCCAGCAGCTCCGGGCCACACACCGGGGAGCTGTTTTTT.

This chain connects TRBV18 to TRBJ1-1, with 7 positions matching TRBD1. Trimming took 4 bases from V and 7 from J; bases not matched to a gene: 12. Germline-derived CDR1 and CDR2 are KGHSH and LQKENI. The CDR3 is 15 amino acids. CDR3 coding DNA: TGTGCCAGCTCACTCCCAAGAGGACAGGCCCATGAAGCTTTCTTT. The encoded protein is CASSLPRGQAHEAFF.

The chain couples TRBV7-2 to TRBJ2-1, with D unclear. Trimming removed 5 bases at V and 9 bases at J, with 20 bases between. The CDR3 is 15 amino acids. CDR1 and CDR2 from the germline V gene are SGHTA and FQGNSA. The CDR3 coding sequence is TGTGCCAGCAGCCCCGTACGGACCTCAGTGGGTGAGCAGTTCTTC. It encodes CASSPVRTSVGEQFF.

The rearrangement joins TRBV6-5 to TRBJ1-2; 7 nucleotides line up with TRBD1. This CDR3 is 15 amino acids long. Germline V gives CDR1 MNHEY, CDR2 SVGAGI. The trim removed 6 bases at V and 4 bases at J, leaving 11 bases unmatched. CDR3 sequence: CASSRGTGGGYGYTF. CDR3 coding DNA: TGTGCCAGCAGCAGGGGGACCGGAGGGGGCTATGGCTACACCTTC.

The genes are TRBV6-5 and TRBJ1-6; D uncertain. The CDR3 runs to 11 residues. The ends were cut back, 2 bases at V and 14 bases at J, with 7 bases in the middle. From germline, CDR1 is MNHEY and CDR2 SVGAGI. The CDR3 DNA sequence: TGTGCCAGCAGTTACGGCTTATCCCTCCACTTT. Translation: CASSYGLSLHF.

The V call is TRBV5-4, the J call TRBJ2-5; weak D call: TRBD1 (6 bases). CDR1 is SGHNT, CDR2 YYREEE, per germline (reference sequence). The CDR3 contains 13 residues. The germline V and J ends were trimmed by 4 bases and 5 bases, with 12 bases remaining between them. The CDR3 sequence is CASSGQGSETQYF. Here the CDR3 DNA reads TGTGCCAGCAGCGGTCAGGGGTCGGAGACCCAGTACTTC.

The chain couples TRBV2 to TRBJ2-5; weak D call: TRBD1 (5 bases). Germline CDR1 SNHLY, CDR2 FYNNEI. The V end was cut by 2 bases, the J end by 2 bases, with 9 bases between. There are 14 residues in the CDR3. CDR3 nucleotides: TGTGCCAGCAGTGAATTTCACAGGCAAGAGACCCAGTACTTC. This encodes CASSEFHRQETQYF.

The chain recombines TRBV6-1 with TRBJ1-2; the D is unclear. CDR3 size: 14 residues. Germline lookup yields CDR1 MNHNS and CDR2 SASEGT. V was shortened by 10 bases and J by 5 bases, with 20 bases between the two germline ends. The CDR3 protein is CATGGRGGRYGYTF. Written as DNA, the CDR3 is TGTGCCACCGGAGGACGGGGAGGGCGGTATGGCTACACCTTC.

The chain carries TRBV10-3 and TRBJ2-1, with no clear D. This CDR3 contains 14 residues. The V and J ends lost 4 bases and 1 base respectively, with 8 bases between them. Germline loops: CDR1 ENHRY, CDR2 SYGVKD. CDR3 DNA sequence: TGTGCCATCAGTGGTCCTGCATCCTACAATGAGCAGTTCTTC. As protein: CAISGPASYNEQFF.

V and J are TRBV20-1 and TRBJ1-2; D uncertain. V was shortened by 6 bases and J by 2 bases, with 7 bases between the two germline ends. The CDR3 loop spans 11 amino acids. CDR1 and CDR2 from the germline V gene are DFQATT and SNEGSKA (reference sequence). DNA of the CDR3: TGCAGTGCCCCGCTCAACTATGGCTACACCTTC. Its protein is CSAPLNYGYTF.